This T cell receptor (beta chain) was identified during a study of shared clonotypes between healthy human individuals. For the study at large: There were three CD4 naive, three CD4 memory, two CD8 naive and one CD8 memory plates per donor. Findings and caveats of the study: Memory subsets generally showed lower estimated richness than naive subsets.

As regards this clone: Its antigen is still unknown.

The run depth of the assay was deep. An even split of each subset's genomic DNA across several immunoSEQ plates was performed. Here immunoSEQ multiplex PCR was the method, and the copy in TCRdb shows in-frame clones only, minus some. In the table there are roughly 640,000 clones, around 72% of which are singletons. The sequencing sample was made of memory CD4+ T cells sorted from blood. Subset reported: CD45RA-negative fraction. This clonotype was obtained from a woman younger than 45 in good health.

The CDR3 region is CASSLTGRYTEAFF. The CDR3 DNA reads as TGTGCCAGCAGTTTAACGGGAAGGTACACTGAAGCTTTCTTT. The V call is TRBV28, the J call TRBJ1-1, with D hard to call. The CDR3 is 14 residues long. Germline assignment: CDR1 MDHEN and CDR2 SYDVKM. V was pared by 2 bases and J by 3 bases, with 10 bases between.